The present entry profiles one T cell receptor beta chain with its context. No antigen is known for it. The sample comes from a study of cytomegalovirus exposure and HLA in healthy donors. V lost 4 bases to trimming and J lost 0 bases; unmatched junction nucleotides: 3. This CDR3 contains 16 residues. Germline V gives CDR1 SNHLY, CDR2 FYNNEI. Study-level points and caveats: Reports indicated that the classifier achieved high specificity and sensitivity in diagnosing cytomegalovirus status. The authors enumerated over 150 TCR beta chains as linked to cytomegalovirus. About 87% or about 30% of the time was how often most TCR beta V segments were productive, according to an earlier analysis.

Both 60 Vbeta primers and 13 Jbeta primers went into the PCR. The data were produced by immunoSEQ multiplex PCR, yet TCRdb's version contains in-frame clones alone and is incomplete. The data contain over 200,000 clones, 77% of them singletons. Each donor was nominally healthy when sampled (though unrecorded immune exposures were likely). The specimen was PBMCs. The V and J genes are TRBV2 and TRBJ2-6, with TRBD1 identical over 7 bases. The receptor comes from a woman in her sixties in good health and CMV-seropositive. Written as DNA, the CDR3 is TGTGCCAGCAGTGGGGACAGTTTCTCTGGGGCCAACGTCCTGACTTTC. This codes for CASSGDSFSGANVLTF. Full variable domain (missing parts from reference TRBV2 and TRBJ2-6): EPEVTQTPSHQVTQMGQEVILRCVPISNHLYFYWYRQILGQKVEFLVSFYNNEISEKSEIFDDQFSVERPDGSNFTLKIRSTKLEDSAMYFCASSGDSFSGANVLTFGAGSRLTVL.